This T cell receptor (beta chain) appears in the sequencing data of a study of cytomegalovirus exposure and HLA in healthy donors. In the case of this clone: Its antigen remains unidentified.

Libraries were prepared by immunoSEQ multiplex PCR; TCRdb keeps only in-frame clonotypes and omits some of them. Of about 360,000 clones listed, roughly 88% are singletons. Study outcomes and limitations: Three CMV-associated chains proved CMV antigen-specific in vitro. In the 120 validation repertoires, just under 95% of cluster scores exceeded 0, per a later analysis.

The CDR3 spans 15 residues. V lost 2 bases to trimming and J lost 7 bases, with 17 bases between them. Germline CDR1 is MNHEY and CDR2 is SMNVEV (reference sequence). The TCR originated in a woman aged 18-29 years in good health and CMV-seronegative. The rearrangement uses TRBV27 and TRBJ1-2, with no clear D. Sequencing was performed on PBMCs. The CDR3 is CASSLTPGSNLGYTF. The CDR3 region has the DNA TGTGCCAGCAGTTTAACTCCGGGTAGTAATCTTGGCTACACCTTC.